This T cell receptor (beta chain) derives from a study of beta chain features in type 1 diabetes. This clone was counted only a few times. Its antigen remains unidentified. Trimming removed 3 bases at V and 4 bases at J, with 6 bases between. Per germline, CDR1 KGHSH and CDR2 LQKENI. The CDR3 loop spans 12 amino acids. Study-level points and caveats: Fewer junction insertions and more nucleotide deletions appeared in type 1 diabetes patients. A potential influence of HLA type upon TCRB rearrangement remained unresolved herein. TCRB CDR3s were moderately but significantly shorter in Type 1 diabetes patients in all four CD4+ subsets.

Isolated RNA was reverse transcribed in full, so expressed TCRB transcripts were sequenced. Profiled with immunoSEQ multiplex PCR; TCRdb holds only in-frame clones, not every one. Counted here are 500,000 to 850,000 clones, over 13% occurring once; the ten biggest clones make up 0.035% to 0.045%. Material for sequencing was naive CD4+ T cells from blood. V usage is TRBV18 and J usage is TRBJ1-1, with unresolved D. The TCR comes from a man younger than 35 with type 1 diabetes. The CDR3 here is CASSPPATEAFF. CDR3 DNA: TGTGCCAGCTCACCGCCCGCCACTGAAGCTTTCTTT.